This T cell receptor (beta chain) appears in the sequencing data of a study of neurological immune-mediated disorders. TCRdb re-derived calls from the 5' RACE reads in MiXCR, one entry per CDR3 protein. The sample holds 100,000 or so distinct CDR3 sequences, roughly 4% seen once. The CDR3 runs 14 residues. Germline loops: CDR1 LNHDA, CDR2 SQIVND (reference sequence). V trimming: 3 bases; J trimming: 5 bases; junction bases outside the gene matches: 5. This clonotype was picked up many times. This chain joins TRBV19 and TRBJ2-7; 9 bases fit TRBD1. This clonotype was obtained from a woman between 18 and 29 years old with multiple sclerosis. Sequencing was carried out using PBMCs. Here the CDR3 DNA reads TGTGCCAGTAGTATGGGACAGGGTACCGACGAGCAGTACTTC. It translates to CASSMGQGTDEQYF. The full variable domain, its missing parts supplied by reference TRBV19 and TRBJ2-7, is DGGITQSPKYLFRKEGQNVTLSCEQNLNHDAMYWYRQDPGQGLRLIYYSQIVNDFQKGDIAEGYSVSREKKESFPLTVTSAQKNPTAFYLCASSMGQGTDEQYFGPGTRLTVT.